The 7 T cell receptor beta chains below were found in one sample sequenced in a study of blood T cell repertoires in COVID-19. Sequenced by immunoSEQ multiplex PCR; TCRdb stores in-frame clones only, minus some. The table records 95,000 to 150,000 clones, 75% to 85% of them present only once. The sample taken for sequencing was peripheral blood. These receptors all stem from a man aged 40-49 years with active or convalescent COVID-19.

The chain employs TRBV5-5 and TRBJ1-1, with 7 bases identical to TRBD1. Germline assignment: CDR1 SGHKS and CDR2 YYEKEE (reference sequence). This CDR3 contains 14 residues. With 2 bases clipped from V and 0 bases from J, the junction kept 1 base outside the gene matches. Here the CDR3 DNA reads TGTGCCAGCAGCTTACAGGGGATGAACACTGAAGCTTTCTTT. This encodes CASSLQGMNTEAFF.

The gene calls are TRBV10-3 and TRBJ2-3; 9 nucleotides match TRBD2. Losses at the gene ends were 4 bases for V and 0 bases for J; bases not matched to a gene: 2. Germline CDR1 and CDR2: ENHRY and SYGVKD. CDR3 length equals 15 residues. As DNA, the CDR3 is TGTGCCATCAGTGGCGCGGGGGGGAGCACAGATACGCAGTATTTT. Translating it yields CAISGAGGSTDTQYF.

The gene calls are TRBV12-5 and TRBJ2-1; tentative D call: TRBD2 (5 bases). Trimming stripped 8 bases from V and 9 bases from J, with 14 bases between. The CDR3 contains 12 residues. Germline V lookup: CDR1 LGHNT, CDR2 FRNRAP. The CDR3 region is CASTTGRGEQFF. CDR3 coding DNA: TGTGCTAGTACGACCGGTCGGGGTGAGCAGTTCTTC.

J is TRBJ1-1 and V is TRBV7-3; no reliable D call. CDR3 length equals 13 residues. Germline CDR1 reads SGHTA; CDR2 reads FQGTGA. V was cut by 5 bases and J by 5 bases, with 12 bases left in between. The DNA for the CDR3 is TGTGCCAGCAGCACGGACGGCGGGACTGAAGCTTTCTTT. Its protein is CASSTDGGTEAFF.

In DNA form, the CDR3 reads TGTGCCAGCAGTACTACTAGCGGGAGGGCCCACAATGAGCAGTTCTTC. Translated: CASSTTSGRAHNEQFF. The rearrangement links TRBV7-2 to TRBJ2-1; 13 bases map to TRBD2. The germline V gene encodes CDR1 SGHTA and CDR2 FQGNSA. The J segment lost 5 bases and the V segment lost 6 bases, leaving 7 bases of the junction unmatched. The CDR3 is made up of 16 amino acids.

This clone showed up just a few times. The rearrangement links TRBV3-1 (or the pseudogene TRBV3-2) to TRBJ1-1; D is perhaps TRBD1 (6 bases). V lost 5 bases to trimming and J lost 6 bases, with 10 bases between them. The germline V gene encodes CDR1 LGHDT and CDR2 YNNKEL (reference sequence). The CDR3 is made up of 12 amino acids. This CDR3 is CASSSKGAEAFF. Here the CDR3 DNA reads TGTGCCAGCAGCTCAAAGGGGGCTGAAGCTTTCTTT.

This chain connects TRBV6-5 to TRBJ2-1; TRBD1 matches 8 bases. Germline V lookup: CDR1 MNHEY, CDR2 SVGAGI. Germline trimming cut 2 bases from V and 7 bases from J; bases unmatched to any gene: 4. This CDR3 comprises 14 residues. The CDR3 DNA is TGTGCCAGCAGTTACGGACAGGGATGGAATGAGCAGTTCTTC. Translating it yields CASSYGQGWNEQFF.